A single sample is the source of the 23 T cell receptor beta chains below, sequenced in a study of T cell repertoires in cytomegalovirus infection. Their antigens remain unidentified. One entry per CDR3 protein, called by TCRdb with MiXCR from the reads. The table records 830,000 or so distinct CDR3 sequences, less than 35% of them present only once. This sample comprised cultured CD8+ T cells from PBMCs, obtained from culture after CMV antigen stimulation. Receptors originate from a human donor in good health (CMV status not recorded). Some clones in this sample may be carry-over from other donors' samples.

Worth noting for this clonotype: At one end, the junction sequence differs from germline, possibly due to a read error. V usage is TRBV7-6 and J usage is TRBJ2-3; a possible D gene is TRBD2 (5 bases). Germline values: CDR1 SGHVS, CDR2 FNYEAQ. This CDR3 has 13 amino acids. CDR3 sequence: CASSLTGGDTRYF. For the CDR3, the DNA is TGTGCCAGCAGCTTAACCGGAGGAGATACGCGGTATTTT.

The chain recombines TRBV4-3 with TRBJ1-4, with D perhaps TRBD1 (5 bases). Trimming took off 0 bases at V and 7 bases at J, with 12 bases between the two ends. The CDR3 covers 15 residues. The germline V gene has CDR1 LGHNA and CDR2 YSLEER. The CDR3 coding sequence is TGCGCCAGCAGCCAAGAGAAGGGGTCCCCTGAAAAACTGTTTTTT. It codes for CASSQEKGSPEKLFF.

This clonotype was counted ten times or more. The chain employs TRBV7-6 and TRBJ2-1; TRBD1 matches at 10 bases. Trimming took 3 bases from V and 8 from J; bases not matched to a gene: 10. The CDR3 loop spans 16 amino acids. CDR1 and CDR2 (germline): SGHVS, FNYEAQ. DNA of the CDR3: TGTGCCAGCAGCTTGGGACAGGGGACCTCATGGGATGAGCAGTTCTTC. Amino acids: CASSLGQGTSWDEQFF.

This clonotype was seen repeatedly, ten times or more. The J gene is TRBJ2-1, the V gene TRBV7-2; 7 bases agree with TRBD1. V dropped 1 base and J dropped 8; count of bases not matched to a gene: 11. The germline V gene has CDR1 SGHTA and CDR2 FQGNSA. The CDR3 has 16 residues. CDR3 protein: CASSLGSRGQDDEQFF. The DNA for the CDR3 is TGTGCCAGCAGCTTAGGTAGTAGGGGGCAAGACGATGAGCAGTTCTTC.

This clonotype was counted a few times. This CDR3 is CASSLRQGDLYGYTF. The CDR3 coding sequence is TGTGCCAGCAGCTTGAGACAGGGTGACCTCTATGGCTACACCTTC. V is TRBV5-5 and J is TRBJ1-2; 7 bases match TRBD1. Trimming took 1 base from V and 4 from J; bases not matched to a gene: 7. The CDR3 length is 15 residues. Germline CDR1 SGHKS, CDR2 YYEKEE (reference sequence).

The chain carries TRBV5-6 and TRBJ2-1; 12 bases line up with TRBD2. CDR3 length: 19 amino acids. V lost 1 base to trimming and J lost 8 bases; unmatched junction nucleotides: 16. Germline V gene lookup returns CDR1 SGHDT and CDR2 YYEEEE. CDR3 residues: CASSLRPTSGGWTTHEQFF. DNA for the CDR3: TGTGCCAGCAGCTTGAGGCCGACTAGCGGGGGATGGACAACACATGAGCAGTTCTTC.

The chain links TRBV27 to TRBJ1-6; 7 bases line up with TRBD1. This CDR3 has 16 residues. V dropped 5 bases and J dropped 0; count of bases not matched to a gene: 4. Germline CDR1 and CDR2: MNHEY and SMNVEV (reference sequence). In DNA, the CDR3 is TGTGCCAGCAGTCGACAGGGTCACTCCTATAATTCACCCCTCCACTTT. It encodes CASSRQGHSYNSPLHF.

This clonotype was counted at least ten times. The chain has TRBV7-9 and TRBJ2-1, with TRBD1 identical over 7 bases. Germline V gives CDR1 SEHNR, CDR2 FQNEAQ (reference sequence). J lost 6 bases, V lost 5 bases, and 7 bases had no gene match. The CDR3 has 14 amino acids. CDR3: CASSPEGAINEQFF. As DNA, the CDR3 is TGTGCCAGCAGCCCCGAGGGGGCGATCAATGAGCAGTTCTTC.

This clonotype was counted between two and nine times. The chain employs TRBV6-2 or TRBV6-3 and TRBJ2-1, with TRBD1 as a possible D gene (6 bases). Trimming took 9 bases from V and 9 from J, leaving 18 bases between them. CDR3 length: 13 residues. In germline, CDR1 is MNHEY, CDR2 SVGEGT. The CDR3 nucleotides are TGTGCCAGTCAGGGGTCCTGGGCAGGTGAGCAGTTCTTC. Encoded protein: CASQGSWAGEQFF.

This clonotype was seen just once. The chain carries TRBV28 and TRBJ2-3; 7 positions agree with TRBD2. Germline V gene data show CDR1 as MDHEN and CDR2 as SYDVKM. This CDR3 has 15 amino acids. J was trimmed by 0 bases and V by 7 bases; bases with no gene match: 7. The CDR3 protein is CASINNGGSTDTQYF. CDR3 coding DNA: TGTGCCAGCATAAATAACGGGGGGAGCACAGATACGCAGTATTTT.

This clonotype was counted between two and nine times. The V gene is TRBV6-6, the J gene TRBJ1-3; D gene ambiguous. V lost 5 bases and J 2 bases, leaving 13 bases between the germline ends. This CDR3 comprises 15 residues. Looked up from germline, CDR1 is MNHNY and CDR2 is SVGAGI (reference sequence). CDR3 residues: CASSLSLAAGNTIYF. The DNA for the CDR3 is TGTGCCAGCAGTCTCTCACTGGCTGCTGGAAACACCATATATTTT.

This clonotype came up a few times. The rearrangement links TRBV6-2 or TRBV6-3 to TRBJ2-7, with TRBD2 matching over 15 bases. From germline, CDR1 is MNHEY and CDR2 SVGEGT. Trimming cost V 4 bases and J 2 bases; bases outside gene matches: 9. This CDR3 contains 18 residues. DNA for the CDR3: TGTGCCAGCAGTTCCTCGGGACTAGCGGGGGGACAGACCTACGAGCAGTACGTC. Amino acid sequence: CASSSSGLAGGQTYEQYV.

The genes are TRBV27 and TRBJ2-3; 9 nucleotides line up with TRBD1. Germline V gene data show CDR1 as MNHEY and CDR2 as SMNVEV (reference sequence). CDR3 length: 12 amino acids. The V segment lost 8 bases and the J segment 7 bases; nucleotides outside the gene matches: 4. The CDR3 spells CASWDRVHTQYF. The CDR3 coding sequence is TGTGCCAGCTGGGACAGGGTACATACGCAGTATTTT.

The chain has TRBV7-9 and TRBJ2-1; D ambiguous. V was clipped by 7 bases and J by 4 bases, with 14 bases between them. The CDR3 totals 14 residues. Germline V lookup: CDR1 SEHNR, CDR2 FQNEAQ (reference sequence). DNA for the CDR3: TGTGCCAGCACCGTGGACGTAGCTTACAATGAGCAGTTCTTC. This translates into CASTVDVAYNEQFF.

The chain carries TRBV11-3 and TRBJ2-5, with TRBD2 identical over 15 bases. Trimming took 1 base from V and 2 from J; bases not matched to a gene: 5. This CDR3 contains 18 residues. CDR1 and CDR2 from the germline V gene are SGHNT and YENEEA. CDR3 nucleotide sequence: TGTGCCAGCAGCTTAGTCCCGGGACTAGCGGGGGGTCAAGAGACCCAGTACTTC. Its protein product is CASSLVPGLAGGQETQYF. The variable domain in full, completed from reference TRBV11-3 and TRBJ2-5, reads EAGVVQSPRYKIIEKKQPVAFWCNPISGHNTLYWYLQNLGQGPELLIRYENEEAVDDSQLPKDRFSAERLKGVDSTLKIQPAELGDSAVYLCASSLVPGLAGGQETQYFGPGTRLLVL.

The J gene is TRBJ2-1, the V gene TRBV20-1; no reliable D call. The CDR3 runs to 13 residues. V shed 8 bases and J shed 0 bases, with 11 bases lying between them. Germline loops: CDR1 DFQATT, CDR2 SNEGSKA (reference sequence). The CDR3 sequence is CSLRESSYNEQFF. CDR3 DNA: TGCAGTCTTAGGGAAAGCTCCTACAATGAGCAGTTCTTC.

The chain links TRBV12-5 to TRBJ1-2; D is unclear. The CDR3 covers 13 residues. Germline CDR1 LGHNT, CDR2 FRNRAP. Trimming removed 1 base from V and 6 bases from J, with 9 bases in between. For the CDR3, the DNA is TGTGCTAGTGGTTTGGCGCTAAGGGATGGCTACACCTTC. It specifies CASGLALRDGYTF.

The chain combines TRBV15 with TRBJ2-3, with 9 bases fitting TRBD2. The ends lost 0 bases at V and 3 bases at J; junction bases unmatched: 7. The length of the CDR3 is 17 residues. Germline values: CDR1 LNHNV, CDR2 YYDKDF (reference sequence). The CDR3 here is CATSRDRGAGGTDTQYF. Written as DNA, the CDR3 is TGTGCCACCAGCAGAGATCGAGGAGCGGGGGGTACAGATACGCAGTATTTT.

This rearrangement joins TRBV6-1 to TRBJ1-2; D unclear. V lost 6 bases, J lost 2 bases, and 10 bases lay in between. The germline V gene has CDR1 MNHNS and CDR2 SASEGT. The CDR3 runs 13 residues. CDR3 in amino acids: CASRSGENYGYTF. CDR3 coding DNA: TGTGCCAGCAGGTCCGGGGAAAACTATGGCTACACCTTC.

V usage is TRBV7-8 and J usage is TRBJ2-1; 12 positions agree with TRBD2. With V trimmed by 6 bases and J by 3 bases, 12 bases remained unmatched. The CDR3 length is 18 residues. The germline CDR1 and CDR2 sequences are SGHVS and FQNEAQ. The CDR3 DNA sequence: TGTGCCAGCAGTCCTCGAACTAGCGGGGGGCACGGCTACAATGAGCAGTTCTTC. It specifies CASSPRTSGGHGYNEQFF.

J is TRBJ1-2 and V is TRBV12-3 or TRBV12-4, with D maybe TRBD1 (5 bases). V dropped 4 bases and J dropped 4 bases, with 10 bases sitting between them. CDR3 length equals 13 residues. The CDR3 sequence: CASSSWGGYGYTF. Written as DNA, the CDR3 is TGTGCCAGCAGTTCCTGGGGCGGCTATGGCTACACCTTC.

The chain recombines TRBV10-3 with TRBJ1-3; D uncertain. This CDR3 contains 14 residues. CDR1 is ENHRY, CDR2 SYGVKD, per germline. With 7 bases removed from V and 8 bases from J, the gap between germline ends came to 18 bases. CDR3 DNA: TGTGCCATCACCTCGCAGGCTTCCATCGACACCATATATTTT. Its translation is CAITSQASIDTIYF.

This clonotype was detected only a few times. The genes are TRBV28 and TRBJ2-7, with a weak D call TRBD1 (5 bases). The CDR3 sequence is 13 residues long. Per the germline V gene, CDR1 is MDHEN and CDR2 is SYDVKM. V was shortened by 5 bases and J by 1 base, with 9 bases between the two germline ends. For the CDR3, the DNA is TGTGCCAGCAGTACGACAGAATCCTACGAGCAGTACGTC. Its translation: CASSTTESYEQYV.